These T cell receptor beta chains were read from a single sample in a study of blood T cell repertoires in COVID-19. Profiled with immunoSEQ multiplex PCR; TCRdb holds only in-frame clones, not every one. The sample yields about 90,000 clones, around 90% seen once. Source material: peripheral blood. The receptors stem from a male donor with acute or convalescent COVID-19. Each CDR3 is given with its conserved first and last residue. A D gene is named only where the DNA matches it firmly. The listing skips clone size in some rows; elsewhere it reads once, few, many or a size class.

j_call d_call clone_size v_call cdr3_nt cdr3_aa
TRBJ1-2 NA NA TRBV12-5 TGTGCTAGTGGTTTGAACAGAAGAGGCTACACCTTC CASGLNRRGYTF
TRBJ2-2 TRBD2 NA TRBV11-2 TGTGCCAGCAGCTTACTAGCGGGGGGAACGAACACCGGGGAGCTGTTTTTT CASSLLAGGTNTGELFF
TRBJ1-1 TRBD1 once TRBV7-3 TGTGCCAGCAGTGACAGGGGGAACACTGAAGCTTTCTTT CASSDRGNTEAFF
TRBJ1-1 NA NA TRBV5-1 TGCGCCAGCAGCTTGGTGGAGGTGGTGGCGAACACTGAAGCTTTCTTT CASSLVEVVANTEAFF
TRBJ2-2 NA NA TRBV5-4 TGTGCCAGCAGCCCCTCTGGTATACAGGCCGGGGAGCTGTTTTTT CASSPSGIQAGELFF
TRBJ2-2 TRBD1 many TRBV11-2 TGTGCCAGCAGCCAAAGACAGGGGGCCGTCGGGGAGCTGTTTTTT CASSQRQGAVGELFF
TRBJ1-5 TRBD1 NA TRBV28 TGTGCCAGCAGCCCTGGACAGGGGGTGTATCAGCCCCAGCATTTT CASSPGQGVYQPQHF
TRBJ1-5 NA NA TRBV12-1 TGTGCCAGCAGCCCCGAGCGGGGTTGGGGCAATCAGCCCCAGCATTTT CASSPERGWGNQPQHF
TRBJ2-7 NA once TRBV6-5 TGTGCCAGCAGTTCACACGGTCTCAGCGGAGCCGAGCAGTACTTC CASSSHGLSGAEQYF
TRBJ2-1 NA NA TRBV19 TGTGCCAGTAGCGGACAAGTAAACAATGAGCAGTTCTTC CASSGQVNNEQFF
TRBJ2-1 TRBD2 NA TRBV28 TGTGCCAGCAGGATCTCACTAGCGGGGGAACCGGGTGGGCAGTTCTTC CASRISLAGEPGGQFF
TRBJ1-1 NA NA TRBV6-6 TGTGCCAGCAGTTTCATCACGGTGCGGGACACTGAAGCTTTCTTT CASSFITVRDTEAFF